The 14 T cell receptor beta chains given below trace back to one sample, sequenced in a study of blood T cell repertoires in COVID-19. Using immunoSEQ multiplex PCR, the repertoire was profiled, and TCRdb retains in-frame clones only, with some absent. The repertoire holds 70,000 or so clones, with over 65% as singletons. The sequenced sample consisted of peripheral blood. The receptor set was obtained from a human donor in a cohort sampled during active COVID-19.

The chain joins TRBV7-9 to TRBJ2-2; perhaps TRBD1 as D (5 bases). V shed 4 bases and J shed 4 bases, with 10 bases lying between them. The CDR3 contains 14 residues. CDR1 is SEHNR, CDR2 FQNEAQ, per germline (reference sequence). CDR3 region: CASSSRVATGELFF. The CDR3 DNA follows: TGTGCCAGCAGCTCCAGGGTGGCCACCGGGGAGCTGTTTTTT.

This clone was seen more than once but under ten times. This chain's CDR3 is CASSQAGTNTEAFF. The DNA for the CDR3 is TGTGCCAGCAGCCAAGCTGGGACAAACACTGAAGCTTTCTTT. The chain is built from TRBV3-1 (or the pseudogene TRBV3-2) and TRBJ1-1; D may be TRBD1 (6 bases). The germline V gene encodes CDR1 LGHDT and CDR2 YNNKEL (reference sequence). The CDR3 has 14 amino acids. V was cut by 1 base and J by 2 bases, with 8 bases left in between.

The CDR3 nucleotides read TGTGCCAGTAGTAGCAGACAGGGGTCGCACAATGAGCAGTTCTTC. The encoded protein is CASSSRQGSHNEQFF. J is TRBJ2-1 and V is TRBV19, with TRBD1 identical over 8 bases. Germline CDR1 reads LNHDA; CDR2 reads SQIVND (reference sequence). With 4 bases clipped from V and 5 bases from J, the junction kept 7 bases outside the gene matches. The CDR3 is 15 amino acids.

This sequence joins TRBV19 and TRBJ1-4; the match to TRBD1 covers 8 bases. In germline, CDR1 is LNHDA, CDR2 SQIVND (reference sequence). J was trimmed by 4 bases and V by 6 bases; bases with no gene match: 10. The CDR3 spans 16 residues. This chain's CDR3 is CASSKIGTGYNEKLFF. CDR3 nucleotide sequence: TGTGCCAGTAGCAAAATCGGGACAGGCTATAATGAAAAACTGTTTTTT.

The genes are TRBV19 and TRBJ2-7, with a weak D call TRBD2 (6 bases). Trimming left V 6 bases short and J 6 bases short, with 15 bases between. In germline, CDR1 is LNHDA, CDR2 SQIVND (reference sequence). This CDR3 region has 13 residues. The CDR3 is CASSEGGMVEQYF. CDR3 DNA: TGTGCCAGTAGCGAGGGCGGGATGGTCGAGCAGTACTTC.

The J gene is TRBJ2-7, the V gene TRBV11-2, with TRBD2 as a possible D gene (6 bases). The ends were cut back, 2 bases at V and 2 bases at J, with 13 bases in the middle. Germline V gene sequence: CDR1 SGHAT, CDR2 FQNNGV. The CDR3 has 15 residues. In DNA form, the CDR3 reads TGTGCCAGCAGCTTATATCAGGGAGGAACCTACGAGCAGTACTTC. This translates into CASSLYQGGTYEQYF.

The CDR3 DNA reads as TGTGCCAGCAGCCAACATTCGGACAGACATAACACTGAAGCTTTCTTT. Residues: CASSQHSDRHNTEAFF. The chain carries TRBV3-1 (or the pseudogene TRBV3-2) and TRBJ1-1, with D perhaps matching TRBD1 (6 bases). The germline CDR1 and CDR2 sequences are LGHDT and YNNKEL (reference sequence). The V end was cut by 2 bases, the J end by 2 bases, with 15 bases between. The CDR3 is 16 amino acids.

This clone was seen ten or more times. This chain connects TRBV19 to TRBJ1-1; D remains ambiguous. This CDR3 contains 14 residues. The germline V gene has CDR1 LNHDA and CDR2 SQIVND (reference sequence). The germline V and J ends were trimmed by 9 bases and 0 bases, with 14 bases remaining between them. The CDR3 region has the DNA TGTGCCAGCCTCAAACCGGGGTTGAACACTGAAGCTTTCTTT. Protein sequence: CASLKPGLNTEAFF.

This rearrangement joins TRBV4-3 to TRBJ2-3; D not certain. Germline CDR1 reads LGHNA; CDR2 reads YSLEER. V was shortened by 0 bases and J by 0 bases, with 7 bases between the two germline ends. CDR3 length equals 15 residues. The CDR3 loop is CASSQDPSSTDTQYF. CDR3 nucleotide sequence: TGCGCCAGCAGCCAAGACCCCTCGAGCACAGATACGCAGTATTTT.

V gene TRBV6-2 or TRBV6-3 combines with J gene TRBJ2-1; 10 bases agree with TRBD2. Unmatched junction bases numbered 8, after V lost 6 bases and J lost 6 bases. This CDR3 contains 15 residues. The germline gives CDR1 MNHEY, CDR2 SVGEGT. CDR3: CASSSFIAGGNEQFF. CDR3 DNA sequence: TGTGCCAGCAGCTCCTTTATAGCGGGAGGCAATGAGCAGTTCTTC.

This clone was counted once. This chain links TRBV12-3 or TRBV12-4 with TRBJ2-5; D is ambiguous. CDR3 length equals 13 residues. V lost 7 bases and J 2 bases, leaving 11 bases between the germline ends. Here the CDR3 reads CASNLRNQETQYF. The CDR3 DNA sequence: TGTGCCAGCAATTTGCGGAATCAAGAGACCCAGTACTTC.

This chain joins TRBV7-8 and TRBJ1-6, with D unresolved. This CDR3 comprises 14 residues. Deletions cut 3 bases from V and 0 bases from J, with 3 bases between. Germline lookup yields CDR1 SGHVS and CDR2 FQNEAQ. The CDR3 DNA reads TGTGCCAGCAGCTTGAGCTCCTATAATTCACCCCTCCACTTT. It yields the protein CASSLSSYNSPLHF. The full variable domain, completed using reference TRBV7-8 and TRBJ1-6, is GAGVSQSPRYKVAKRGQDVALRCDPISGHVSLFWYQQALGQGPEFLTYFQNEAQLDKSGLPSDRFFAERPEGSVSTLKIQRTQQEDSAVYLCASSLSSYNSPLHFGNGTRLTVT.

The rearrangement joins TRBV7-8 to TRBJ2-7, with 8 bases that match TRBD2. Germline V gene sequence: CDR1 SGHVS, CDR2 FQNEAQ. V trimming: 5 bases; J trimming: 6 bases; junction bases outside the gene matches: 12. The CDR3 totals 15 residues. The CDR3 reads CASSVTSGVSGEQYF. CDR3 DNA: TGTGCCAGCAGCGTAACTAGCGGAGTATCTGGCGAGCAGTACTTC.

The J gene is TRBJ1-5, the V gene TRBV28, with TRBD1 as a possible D gene (5 bases). There are 12 residues in the CDR3. Deletions cut 7 bases from V and 7 bases from J, with 11 bases between. CDR1 is MDHEN, CDR2 SYDVKM, per germline. The CDR3 coding sequence is TGTGCCAGCACCTCCCAGGGACAGCCCCAGCATTTT. It specifies CASTSQGQPQHF.